Listed below are T cell receptor beta chains from one sample, sequenced in a study of memory CD4+ T cells and cytomegalovirus serostatus. Clones were read by immunoSEQ multiplex PCR, and TCRdb kept only the in-frame ones, dropping some. The sample lists about 47,000 clones; roughly 72% were seen once. What was sequenced was memory CD4+ T cells from blood. These receptors all stem from an adult in good health and CMV-seropositive. CDR3s include the opening cysteine and the closing phenylalanine or tryptophan. D genes are given only for firm matches. Clone size is not always given. Where it is, it says once, few, many or a class for expanded clones.

length: 19
size: -
V: TRBV11-3
J: TRBJ2-3
D: -
DNA: TGTGCCAGCAGCTTAGTTGTCGCCCCGAGCCCTACCCATGTAGATACGCAGTATTTT
CDR3: CASSLVVAPSPTHVDTQYF

length: 16
size: -
V: TRBV25-1
J: TRBJ2-2
D: TRBD1
DNA: TGTGCCAGCAGTGAATTAGGACAGGTTAACACCGGGGAGCTGTTTTTT
CDR3: CASSELGQVNTGELFF

length: 16
size: -
V: TRBV9
J: TRBJ1-6
D: TRBD1
DNA: TGTGCCAGCACCCTAACCGACAGGGCCCAGGATTCACCCCTCCACTTT
CDR3: CASTLTDRAQDSPLHF

length: 12
size: -
V: TRBV28
J: TRBJ1-1
D: -
DNA: TGTGCCAGCAGTGCCCGGTGGAATGAAGCTTTCTTT
CDR3: CASSARWNEAFF

length: 16
size: -
V: TRBV4-3
J: TRBJ2-2
D: -
DNA: TGCGCCAGCAGCGCGACCTTAAGTCGGGACACCGGGGAGCTGTTTTTT
CDR3: CASSATLSRDTGELFF

length: 13
size: -
V: TRBV5-4
J: TRBJ2-5
D: -
DNA: TGTGCCAGCAGCTTGGGGATGGAGGAGACCCAGTACTTC
CDR3: CASSLGMEETQYF

length: 15
size: -
V: TRBV2
J: TRBJ1-5
D: -
DNA: TGTGCCAGCAGTGCCGAAGGGGCGGGCAATCAGCCCCAGCATTTT
CDR3: CASSAEGAGNQPQHF

length: 13
size: -
V: TRBV14
J: TRBJ2-7
D: -
DNA: TGTGCCAGCAGCCTCCCAAACTCCTACGAGCAGTACTTC
CDR3: CASSLPNSYEQYF

length: 15
size: -
V: TRBV15
J: TRBJ1-2
D: -
DNA: TGTGCCACCAGCAGAGATTACAGGACCAACTATGGCTACACCTTC
CDR3: CATSRDYRTNYGYTF

length: 16
size: -
V: TRBV5-6
J: TRBJ2-7
D: TRBD1
DNA: TGTGCCAGCAGCCAGACTGACAGGGGCTCCCCCTACGAGCAGTACTTC
CDR3: CASSQTDRGSPYEQYF

length: 13
size: -
V: TRBV6-6
J: TRBJ2-7
D: -
DNA: TGTGCCAGCAGCGCAGGGGGGGAGGCCGAGCAGTACTTC
CDR3: CASSAGGEAEQYF

length: 13
size: -
V: TRBV7-7
J: TRBJ2-5
D: -
DNA: TGTGCTAGCAGCTTAGCCGACGAAGAGACCCAGTACTTC
CDR3: CASSLADEETQYF

length: 13
size: -
V: TRBV5-1
J: TRBJ1-2
D: -
DNA: TGCGCCAGCAGCCCCGGGACCCGCCATGGCTACACCTTC
CDR3: CASSPGTRHGYTF

length: 15
size: few
V: TRBV9
J: TRBJ1-1
D: -
DNA: TGTGCCAGCAGCGGCAACCCGGACGGAATCACTGAAGCTTTCTTT
CDR3: CASSGNPDGITEAFF

length: 13
size: -
V: TRBV6-5
J: TRBJ2-7
D: -
DNA: TGTGCCAGCAGTGACGAGGGAACTGGCGAGCAGTACTTC
CDR3: CASSDEGTGEQYF

length: 14
size: -
V: TRBV5-1
J: TRBJ2-4
D: TRBD1
DNA: TGCGCCAGCAGCTTGGCCGGGCAGGGGGCGGGACGGTACTTC
CDR3: CASSLAGQGAGRYF

length: 15
size: -
V: TRBV13
J: TRBJ2-7
D: TRBD1
DNA: TGTGCCAGCAGCTCGCGCCCGGGACAGGGCTACGAGCAGTACTTC
CDR3: CASSSRPGQGYEQYF

length: 13
size: -
V: TRBV2
J: TRBJ2-5
D: -
DNA: TGTGCCAGCAGCCCCAGCCGCCAAGAGACCCAGTACTTC
CDR3: CASSPSRQETQYF

length: 15
size: -
V: TRBV12-5
J: TRBJ1-2
D: -
DNA: TGTGCTAGTGGTTTCGAGCCATCCAGAAACTATGGCTACACCTTC
CDR3: CASGFEPSRNYGYTF

length: 16
size: -
V: TRBV6-6
J: TRBJ2-7
D: TRBD1
DNA: TGTGCCAGCGCGGGCTCTACGAGACAGGGGGGCCACGAGCAGTACTTC
CDR3: CASAGSTRQGGHEQYF

length: 15
size: -
V: TRBV5-5
J: TRBJ1-4
D: -
DNA: TGTGCCAGCAGCTTCCCCGTGGGGGGTAATGAAAAACTGTTTTTT
CDR3: CASSFPVGGNEKLFF

length: 17
size: -
V: TRBV19
J: TRBJ2-6
D: TRBD1
DNA: TGTGCCAGTAGCGGACAGGGTGATTTTACTGGGGCCAACGTCCTGACTTTC
CDR3: CASSGQGDFTGANVLTF

length: 14
size: -
V: TRBV19
J: TRBJ2-1
D: -
DNA: TGTGCCAGTAGATACCGAGGGGCTTTGGATGAGCAGTTCTTC
CDR3: CASRYRGALDEQFF

length: 15
size: -
V: TRBV10-3
J: TRBJ1-1
D: TRBD1
DNA: TGTGCCATCAGTCAAACAGGGGACGGGGTCACTGAAGCTTTCTTT
CDR3: CAISQTGDGVTEAFF

length: 17
size: -
V: TRBV5-4
J: TRBJ2-3
D: -
DNA: TGTGCCAGCAGCCAAGAGACACCAGGGGCAAGGGGAGATACGCAGTATTTT
CDR3: CASSQETPGARGDTQYF

length: 16
size: -
V: TRBV11-1
J: TRBJ2-2
D: TRBD1
DNA: TGTGCCAGCAGCTTACTTACAGGGGCGAACACCGGGGAGCTGTTTTTT
CDR3: CASSLLTGANTGELFF

length: 17
size: -
V: TRBV11-2
J: TRBJ1-3
D: -
DNA: TGTGCCAGCACCCGTCATTACGTCGGGGGAACTGGAAACACCATATATTTT
CDR3: CASTRHYVGGTGNTIYF

length: 15
size: -
V: TRBV5-8
J: TRBJ1-4
D: -
DNA: TGTGCCAGCAGCTTGGGACAGTCGGTCGATGAAAAACTGTTTTTT
CDR3: CASSLGQSVDEKLFF

length: 12
size: -
V: TRBV7-8
J: TRBJ1-2
D: -
DNA: TGTGCCAGCAGCTCCGGATCTTATGGCTACACCTTC
CDR3: CASSSGSYGYTF

length: 11
size: few
V: TRBV5-6
J: TRBJ1-1
D: -
DNA: TGTGCCAGCAGCTTATACACTGAAGCTTTCTTT
CDR3: CASSLYTEAFF

length: 16
size: -
V: TRBV10-3
J: TRBJ2-3
D: TRBD1
DNA: TGTGCCATCAGTGATTGGACAGGGGGCGATGCAGATACGCAGTATTTT
CDR3: CAISDWTGGDADTQYF

length: 15
size: few
V: TRBV7-2
J: TRBJ2-7
D: -
DNA: TGTGCCAGCAGCTTAGCGGGGGGGCTTTTCTACGAGCAGTACTTC
CDR3: CASSLAGGLFYEQYF

length: 14
size: -
V: TRBV7-2
J: TRBJ2-5
D: TRBD1
DNA: TGTGCCAGCAGCCCAGTGGGACAGGGTGAGACCCAGTACTTC
CDR3: CASSPVGQGETQYF